One sample yielded the 23 T cell receptor beta chains listed below, sequenced in a study of cytomegalovirus exposure and HLA in healthy donors. Generated by immunoSEQ multiplex PCR, the TCRdb table keeps only in-frame clones and is missing some. The table lists more than 95,000 clones, roughly nine tenths of them singletons. The sequenced material came from PBMCs. The receptors stem from a woman aged 18-35 years in good health and CMV-seronegative.

The chain joins TRBV11-3 to TRBJ2-3; 7 nucleotides align to TRBD2. The trim removed 1 base at V and 4 bases at J, leaving 5 bases unmatched. Germline loops: CDR1 SGHNT, CDR2 YENEEA. The CDR3 is made up of 15 amino acids. CDR3 DNA: TGTGCCAGCAGCTTAGGCGGGAGTGTCGCAGATACGCAGTATTTT. Translating gives CASSLGGSVADTQYF.

V is TRBV6-5 and J is TRBJ1-2; TRBD1 aligns across 9 bases. Looked up from germline, CDR1 is MNHEY and CDR2 is SVGAGI. The CDR3 covers 15 residues. Trimming took 5 bases from V and 2 from J; bases not matched to a gene: 6. DNA for the CDR3: TGTGCCAGCAGTGTAACAGGGGGCTTGAACTATGGCTACACCTTC. Encoded protein: CASSVTGGLNYGYTF.

The genes are TRBV18 and TRBJ1-4; a possible D gene is TRBD1 (5 bases). The germline V gene encodes CDR1 KGHSH and CDR2 LQKENI. The CDR3 has 16 amino acids. Trimming removed 1 base at V and 5 bases at J, with 14 bases between. The CDR3, as DNA: TGTGCCAGCTCACCACAGGGCAGCCGGGGGAATGAAAAACTGTTTTTT. As protein: CASSPQGSRGNEKLFF. The whole variable domain, remainder taken from reference TRBV18 and TRBJ1-4, is NAGVMQNPRHLVRRRGQEARLRCSPMKGHSHVYWYRQLPEEGLKFMVYLQKENIIDESGMPKERFSAEFPKEGPSILRIQQVVRGDSAAYFCASSPQGSRGNEKLFFGSGTQLSVL.

The chain joins TRBV7-9 to TRBJ1-2; TRBD1 aligns across 7 bases. V shed 6 bases and J 2 bases; nucleotides not matched to a gene: 6. Looked up from germline, CDR1 is SEHNR and CDR2 is FQNEAQ (reference sequence). The CDR3 spans 14 residues. CDR3 protein: CASRAGTVNYGYTF. The CDR3 nucleotides are TGTGCCAGCAGGGCCGGGACAGTCAACTATGGCTACACCTTC. The full variable domain, rest sourced from reference TRBV7-9 and TRBJ1-2, is DTGVSQNPRHKITKRGQNVTFRCDPISEHNRLYWYRQTLGQGPEFLTYFQNEAQLEKSRLLSDRFSAERPKGSFSTLEIQRTEQGDSAMYLCASRAGTVNYGYTFGSGTRLTVV.

V usage is TRBV9 and J usage is TRBJ1-2, with a weak D call TRBD1 (5 bases). This CDR3 has 16 residues. The ends were cut back, 0 bases at V and 5 bases at J, with 17 bases in the middle. Per germline, CDR1 SGDLS and CDR2 YYNGEE. This chain's CDR3 is CASSVDRSKGEYGYTF. For the CDR3, the DNA is TGTGCCAGCAGCGTAGATAGATCCAAAGGGGAATATGGCTACACCTTC.

This clone was recorded a few times. The chain joins TRBV18 to TRBJ2-1, with 13 bases identical to TRBD2. V dropped 2 bases and J dropped 4; count of bases not matched to a gene: 2. Germline values: CDR1 KGHSH, CDR2 LQKENI. The CDR3 totals 16 residues. CDR3 in amino acids: CASSPGTSGTYNEQFF. In DNA, the CDR3 is TGTGCCAGCTCACCAGGGACTAGCGGGACTTACAATGAGCAGTTCTTC.

The CDR3 nucleotides are TGTGCCAGCAGACCGACTAGCGGGACTTACAATGAGCAGTTCTTC. Its protein is CASRPTSGTYNEQFF. The chain uses TRBV6-4 and TRBJ2-1, with 11 bases aligning to TRBD2. Germline V gene data show CDR1 as MRHNA and CDR2 as SNTAGT. The CDR3 runs to 15 residues. Trimming took 6 bases from V and 4 from J; bases not matched to a gene: 5.

The rearrangement joins TRBV13 to TRBJ2-1; 14 positions match TRBD2. V dropped 5 bases and J dropped 9; count of bases not matched to a gene: 6. The CDR3 sequence is 15 residues long. Per germline, CDR1 PRHDT and CDR2 FYEKMQ (reference sequence). Here the CDR3 DNA reads TGTGCCAGCAGCCTGGGACTAGCGGGAGACTGTGAGCAGTTCTTC. It translates to CASSLGLAGDCEQFF.

This CDR3 is CASTLRDSRYEQYF. The CDR3 nucleotides are TGTGCCAGCACCCTCAGGGACAGTCGCTACGAGCAGTACTTC. V gene TRBV6-6 combines with J gene TRBJ2-7; the match to TRBD1 covers 7 bases. The CDR3 has 14 residues. The germline gives CDR1 MNHNY, CDR2 SVGAGI (reference sequence). With V trimmed by 7 bases and J by 3 bases, 9 bases remained unmatched.

The V call is TRBV30, the J call TRBJ2-3; maybe TRBD2 (5 bases). V lost 3 bases, J lost 0 bases, and 13 bases lay in between. The CDR3 is 15 residues long. Per the germline V gene, CDR1 is GTSNPN and CDR2 is SVGIG (reference sequence). Here the CDR3 DNA reads TGTGCCTGGAGCGAAGGACTGTCTAGCACAGATACGCAGTATTTT. Its protein product is CAWSEGLSSTDTQYF.

The J gene is TRBJ2-7, the V gene TRBV9, with TRBD2 identical over 13 bases. The CDR3 totals 16 residues. Trimming removed 0 bases from V and 3 bases from J; junction bases left unmatched: 3. Germline CDR1 and CDR2: SGDLS and YYNGEE. CDR3 loop: CASSVGGTSGIYEQYF. The CDR3 coding sequence is TGTGCCAGCAGCGTAGGGGGGACTAGCGGGATCTACGAGCAGTACTTC.

CDR3: CASSRVALTGELFF. For the CDR3, the DNA is TGTGCCAGTAGTAGGGTAGCCCTAACCGGGGAGCTGTTTTTT. V usage is TRBV19 and J usage is TRBJ2-2; D remains ambiguous. The germline V gene encodes CDR1 LNHDA and CDR2 SQIVND (reference sequence). This CDR3 has 14 residues. V lost 4 bases to trimming and J lost 5 bases, with 11 bases between them.

The chain is built from TRBV9 and TRBJ2-1; the D gene is possibly TRBD2 (6 bases). The CDR3 totals 15 residues. Deletions cut 0 bases from V and 6 bases from J, with 13 bases between. Germline-derived CDR1 and CDR2 are SGDLS and YYNGEE. For the CDR3, the DNA is TGTGCCAGCAGCGTAGAGACGGGAGCCGGCAATGAGCAGTTCTTC. It specifies CASSVETGAGNEQFF.

The V call is TRBV27, the J call TRBJ2-3; 7 bases line up with TRBD1. CDR1 and CDR2 from the germline V gene are MNHEY and SMNVEV (reference sequence). The CDR3 has 15 residues. V was pared by 4 bases and J by 2 bases, with 6 bases of the junction left unmatched. This chain's CDR3 is CASSYRDSDTDTQYF. The CDR3 nucleotides read TGTGCCAGCAGTTACAGGGACAGTGACACAGATACGCAGTATTTT.

The chain uses TRBV21-1 and TRBJ2-7; the table gives TRBD1 as D, unverified against the DNA. TRBV21-1 is recorded as a pseudogene. This CDR3 has 17 amino acids. CDR3 residues: CASSRTSGTADSYEQYF. In nucleotides, the CDR3 is TGTGCCAGCAGCCGTACCTCGGGGACAGCGGACTCCTACGAGCAGTACTTC.

Worth noting for this clone: This may be a read error, as it is one base from a much larger clone. The identical CDR3 is also encoded by other nucleotide sequences in the sample. This chain connects TRBV5-4 to TRBJ2-7; 10 bases are a match to TRBD2. This CDR3 is 14 amino acids long. The V and J ends lost 0 bases and 3 bases, in that order; junction bases with no gene match: 0. Per the germline V gene, CDR1 is SGHNT and CDR2 is YYREEE (reference sequence). The DNA for the CDR3 is TGTGCCAGCAGCTTGGCTAGCGGGAGCTACGAGCAGTACTTC. This gives the protein CASSLASGSYEQYF. The full variable domain, completed using reference TRBV5-4 and TRBJ2-7, is ETGVTQSPTHLIKTRGQQVTLRCSSQSGHNTVSWYQQALGQGPQFIFQYYREEENGRGNFPPRFSGLQFPNYSSELNVNALELDDSALYLCASSLASGSYEQYFGPGTRLTVT.

The chain has TRBV5-4 and TRBJ2-3; 10 nucleotides align to TRBD2. The CDR3 runs 15 residues. From germline, CDR1 is SGHNT and CDR2 YYREEE (reference sequence). After removal of 2 bases from V and 2 bases from J, the junction contained 2 bases not matched to a gene. CDR3 protein: CASSFSGGYTDTQYF. The CDR3 DNA reads TGTGCCAGCAGCTTTAGCGGGGGGTACACAGATACGCAGTATTTT.

The chain carries TRBV27 and TRBJ1-2, with D perhaps matching TRBD1 (5 bases). Germline V gene data show CDR1 as MNHEY and CDR2 as SMNVEV (reference sequence). V was pared by 3 bases and J by 8 bases, with 13 bases between. This CDR3 is 13 amino acids long. The CDR3: CASSFSISGGYTF. DNA of the CDR3: TGTGCCAGCAGTTTCTCAATATCAGGGGGCTACACCTTC.

The chain couples TRBV7-3 to TRBJ2-3, with D maybe TRBD2 (6 bases). CDR1 and CDR2 (germline): SGHTA, FQGTGA. V lost 2 bases to trimming and J lost 9 bases, with 18 bases between them. This CDR3 spans 15 amino acids. The CDR3 DNA reads as TGTGCCAGCAGCTTAGGGGCTAGCGCCTTAGAAACGCAGTATTTT. The encoded protein is CASSLGASALETQYF.

The rearrangement uses TRBV19 and TRBJ2-1, with D perhaps matching TRBD2 (5 bases). CDR1 and CDR2 from the germline V gene are LNHDA and SQIVND (reference sequence). V lost 10 bases and J 0 bases, leaving 7 bases between the germline ends. The CDR3 runs 12 residues. The chain's CDR3 is CATGDSYNEQFF. CDR3 bases: TGTGCCACCGGGGACTCCTACAATGAGCAGTTCTTC.

This clone has only one observation. The gene calls are TRBV2 and TRBJ2-5, with 7 bases that match TRBD1. There are 13 residues in the CDR3. Germline values: CDR1 SNHLY, CDR2 FYNNEI. V shed 5 bases and J 2 bases; nucleotides not matched to a gene: 2. CDR3 sequence reads: CASSRDRQETQYF. CDR3 in DNA: TGTGCCAGCAGTCGGGACAGACAAGAGACCCAGTACTTC.

V usage is TRBV19 and J usage is TRBJ2-3; a possible D gene is TRBD1 (6 bases). Per the germline V gene, CDR1 is LNHDA and CDR2 is SQIVND (reference sequence). Trimming cost V 5 bases and J 5 bases, with 11 bases left between them. The CDR3 extends over 13 amino acids. The CDR3 spells CASSLGAVDTQYF. CDR3 bases: TGTGCCAGTAGTTTGGGGGCGGTAGATACGCAGTATTTT.

The genes are TRBV7-3 and TRBJ2-3, with TRBD2 identical over 11 bases. CDR3 length equals 15 residues. The ends lost 5 bases at V and 7 bases at J; junction bases unmatched: 8. CDR1 and CDR2 from the germline V gene are SGHTA and FQGTGA. In nucleotides, the CDR3 is TGTGCCAGCAGCCTCACTAGCGGGAGATGGTATACGCAGTATTTT. This sequence encodes CASSLTSGRWYTQYF.